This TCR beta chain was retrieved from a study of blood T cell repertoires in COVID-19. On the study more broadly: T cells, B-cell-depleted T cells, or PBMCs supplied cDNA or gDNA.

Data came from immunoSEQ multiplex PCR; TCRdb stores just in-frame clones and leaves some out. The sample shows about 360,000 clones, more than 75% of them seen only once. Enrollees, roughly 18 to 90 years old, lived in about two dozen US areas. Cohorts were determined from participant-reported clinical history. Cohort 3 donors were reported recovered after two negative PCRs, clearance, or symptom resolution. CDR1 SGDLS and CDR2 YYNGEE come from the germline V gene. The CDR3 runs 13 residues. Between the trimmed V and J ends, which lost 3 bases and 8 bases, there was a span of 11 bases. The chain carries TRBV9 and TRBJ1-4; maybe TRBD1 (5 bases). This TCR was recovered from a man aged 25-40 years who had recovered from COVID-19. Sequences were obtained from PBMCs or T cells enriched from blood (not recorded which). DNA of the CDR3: TGTGCCAGCAGCGAGGGGCTCGGGGAAAAACTGTTTTTT. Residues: CASSEGLGEKLFF.